A single sample gave rise to the 28 T cell receptor beta chains below, sequenced in a study of blood T cell repertoires in COVID-19. TCRdb's copy holds only in-frame clones and misses some; the assay was immunoSEQ multiplex PCR. Of 220,000 or so clones in the sample, about three quarters were seen once. The sequencing input was peripheral blood. These receptors were taken from a woman aged 70-85 years with acute or convalescent COVID-19.

The V gene is TRBV28, the J gene TRBJ2-7, with D possibly being TRBD1 (6 bases). This CDR3 region has 16 residues. With 3 bases removed from V and 3 bases from J, the gap between germline ends came to 18 bases. Germline CDR1 is MDHEN and CDR2 is SYDVKM. The CDR3 loop is CASSLAGFEGVYEQYF. The CDR3 DNA sequence: TGTGCCAGCAGTTTGGCAGGGTTCGAGGGGGTCTACGAGCAGTACTTC.

The V gene is TRBV9, the J gene TRBJ1-6; no reliable D call. CDR3 size: 15 residues. Germline V gene data show CDR1 as SGDLS and CDR2 as YYNGEE. V was cut by 4 bases and J by 8 bases, with 16 bases left in between. The CDR3 protein is CASSPRPGADSPLHF. The CDR3 DNA reads as TGTGCCAGCAGCCCTCGCCCAGGTGCTGATTCACCCCTCCACTTT.

The count of this clone is one. The rearrangement uses TRBV11-2 and TRBJ2-7, with TRBD1 matching over 8 bases. This CDR3 contains 15 residues. CDR1 SGHAT and CDR2 FQNNGV come from the germline V gene. V was pared by 5 bases and J by 0 bases, with 6 bases of the junction left unmatched. The CDR3 spells CASSPPGTGSYEQYF. CDR3 nucleotides: TGTGCCAGCAGCCCCCCCGGGACAGGCTCCTACGAGCAGTACTTC.

The rearrangement links TRBV6-5 to TRBJ2-7; TRBD1 matches at 11 bases. Germline CDR1 is MNHEY and CDR2 is SVGAGI. The V gene end was trimmed by 0 bases and the J gene end by 3 bases; junction bases not matched to a gene: 1. This CDR3 comprises 15 residues. CDR3 loop: CASSYSGTGGYEQYF. The CDR3 DNA follows: TGTGCCAGCAGTTACTCTGGGACAGGGGGCTACGAGCAGTACTTC.

This clone has only one observation. CDR3 amino acids: CVRSSPGGDEQYF. The CDR3 coding sequence is TGTGTCAGAAGCTCGCCCGGGGGGGACGAGCAGTACTTC. V gene TRBV7-5 combines with J gene TRBJ2-7; TRBD2 is the table's D call and was not checked against the DNA. TRBV7-5 is termed a pseudogene. The CDR3 covers 13 residues.

The chain carries TRBV15 and TRBJ2-3; D perhaps matches TRBD2 (6 bases). CDR3 length: 14 amino acids. In germline, CDR1 is LNHNV, CDR2 YYDKDF (reference sequence). V lost 0 bases and J lost 6, with 10 bases in between. CDR3 DNA: TGTGCCACCAGCAGAGATCTGGCGGGGGATACGCAGTATTTT. Translated, it gives CATSRDLAGDTQYF.

The CDR3 DNA reads TGTGCCAGCAGCTTAAAGGGACAGGGGACCGAGCAGTACTTC. It codes for CASSLKGQGTEQYF. V gene TRBV7-2 combines with J gene TRBJ2-7, with 10 positions matching TRBD1. V dropped 2 bases and J dropped 6; count of bases not matched to a gene: 4. The CDR3 consists of 14 residues. In germline, CDR1 is SGHTA, CDR2 FQGNSA. Filled out from reference TRBV7-2 and TRBJ2-7, the complete variable domain reads GAGVSQSPSNKVTEKGKDVELRCDPISGHTALYWYRQSLGQGLEFLIYFQGNSAPDKSGLPSDRFSAERTGGSVSTLTIQRTQQEDSAVYLCASSLKGQGTEQYFGPGTRLTVT.

This sequence joins TRBV3-1 (or the pseudogene TRBV3-2) and TRBJ1-4; 12 nucleotides align to TRBD1. Germline assignment: CDR1 LGHDT and CDR2 YNNKEL (reference sequence). This CDR3 has 17 residues. V lost 4 bases to trimming and J lost 7 bases; unmatched junction nucleotides: 10. CDR3 nucleotides: TGTGCCAGCAGCCCCCGGGACAGGGGGCACACGGGTGAAAAACTGTTTTTT. Translation: CASSPRDRGHTGEKLFF.

The chain employs TRBV19 and TRBJ1-4; tentative D call: TRBD1 (5 bases). V was cut by 7 bases and J by 5 bases, with 17 bases left in between. This CDR3 is built from 15 residues. Germline CDR1 reads LNHDA; CDR2 reads SQIVND (reference sequence). CDR3 amino acids: CASTSKGGGNEKLFF. CDR3 nucleotide sequence: TGTGCCAGTACCTCTAAGGGCGGGGGGAATGAAAAACTGTTTTTT.

The genes are TRBV10-3 and TRBJ2-5; 8 nucleotides match TRBD2. The ends lost 0 bases at V and 2 bases at J; junction bases unmatched: 8. CDR3 length: 17 amino acids. From germline, CDR1 is ENHRY and CDR2 SYGVKD. The CDR3 reads CAISESSSGGFQETQYF. In nucleotides, the CDR3 is TGTGCCATCAGTGAGTCGTCAAGCGGGGGTTTTCAAGAGACCCAGTACTTC.

This clone has a single count. The chain couples TRBV7-8 to TRBJ1-2; D perhaps matches TRBD1 (5 bases). Trimming took off 5 bases at V and 4 bases at J, with 14 bases between the two ends. Germline CDR1 and CDR2: SGHVS and FQNEAQ. CDR3 length: 14 amino acids. The CDR3 sequence: CASSPQASRYGYTF. The CDR3 coding sequence is TGTGCCAGCAGCCCACAGGCGTCTCGCTATGGCTACACCTTC.

The rearrangement uses TRBV18 and TRBJ1-1; TRBD1 aligns across 8 bases. The CDR3 totals 17 residues. With V trimmed by 3 bases and J by 8 bases, 17 bases remained unmatched. The germline CDR1 and CDR2 sequences are KGHSH and LQKENI. The CDR3 region has the DNA TGTGCCAGCTCACCCACCGCCAACTTAGACAGGGGTAGCGAAGCTTTCTTT. The encoded protein is CASSPTANLDRGSEAFF. Combining the CDR3 with reference TRBV18 and TRBJ1-1 gives the whole variable domain NAGVMQNPRHLVRRRGQEARLRCSPMKGHSHVYWYRQLPEEGLKFMVYLQKENIIDESGMPKERFSAEFPKEGPSILRIQQVVRGDSAAYFCASSPTANLDRGSEAFFGQGTRLTVV.

V and J are TRBV5-1 and TRBJ2-2; D is undetermined. The CDR3 has 14 amino acids. V dropped 1 base and J dropped 0 bases, with 4 bases sitting between them. Germline-derived CDR1 and CDR2 are SGHRS and YFSETQ. For the CDR3, the DNA is TGCGCCAGCAGCTTGAGCTCGAACACCGGGGAGCTGTTTTTT. As protein: CASSLSSNTGELFF.

This clone was picked up one time. The chain has TRBV5-1 and TRBJ2-1; a weak D match, TRBD2 (6 bases). Germline V gene data show CDR1 as SGHRS and CDR2 as YFSETQ. The CDR3 is 15 amino acids. V was cut by 0 bases and J by 2 bases, with 9 bases left in between. CDR3 residues: CASSLAGAPYNEQFF. The CDR3 DNA follows: TGCGCCAGCAGCTTGGCGGGAGCTCCCTACAATGAGCAGTTCTTC.

The chain is built from TRBV6-5 and TRBJ2-1, with TRBD1 matching 8 bases. Germline V gene data show CDR1 as MNHEY and CDR2 as SVGAGI. This CDR3 is 15 amino acids long. Unmatched junction bases numbered 4, after V lost 6 bases and J lost 0 bases. Here the CDR3 reads CASSRQGSSYNEQFF. The CDR3 DNA sequence: TGTGCCAGCAGCCGACAGGGGAGCTCCTACAATGAGCAGTTCTTC.

This chain uses TRBV5-1 with TRBJ1-1; maybe TRBD1 (6 bases). The ends were cut back, 3 bases at V and 3 bases at J, with 9 bases in the middle. Looked up from germline, CDR1 is SGHRS and CDR2 is YFSETQ. This CDR3 is 13 amino acids long. CDR3 nucleotides: TGCGCCAGCAGCTCGGACAGTCACACTGAAGCTTTCTTT. Its translation is CASSSDSHTEAFF.

This clone has only one observation. The chain's CDR3 is CATPGTGQGTPDNQPQHF. CDR3 in DNA: TGCGCCACCCCGGGGACAGGTCAAGGCACCCCCGACAATCAGCCCCAGCATTTT. The chain uses TRBV23-1 and TRBJ1-5; 8 bases align to TRBD1. TRBV23-1 qualifies as an ORF whose function is uncertain. The CDR3 runs 18 residues. After removal of 10 bases from V and 3 bases from J, the junction contained 20 bases not matched to a gene.

V usage is TRBV28 and J usage is TRBJ2-2; the match to TRBD2 covers 15 bases. J lost 6 bases, V lost 3 bases, and 8 bases had no gene match. Per germline, CDR1 MDHEN and CDR2 SYDVKM. The CDR3 is 18 amino acids. CDR3 sequence (DNA): TGTGCCAGCAGTTTTCTGGGACTAGCGGGAGGTAGATCCGGGGAGCTGTTTTTT. Translating it yields CASSFLGLAGGRSGELFF.

In its sample, this clone was seen a few times. The CDR3 nucleotides read TGTGCCAGCAGCCCACAGAGTAGCACAGATACGCAGTATTTT. Translated: CASSPQSSTDTQYF. The V and J genes are TRBV5-4 and TRBJ2-3, with no clear D. Germline assignment: CDR1 SGHNT and CDR2 YYREEE (reference sequence). Trimming pared 4 bases from V and 0 bases from J, leaving 9 bases between. This CDR3 has 14 residues.

V gene TRBV29-1 combines with J gene TRBJ2-4; 8 bases map to TRBD2. After removal of 4 bases from V and 2 bases from J, the junction contained 13 bases not matched to a gene. The CDR3 loop spans 17 amino acids. Per germline, CDR1 SQVTM and CDR2 ANQGSEA. CDR3 nucleotides: TGCAGCGTTGGGACAGCCTCGGGGGGGACGTCCAAAAACATTCAGTACTTC. Translation gives CSVGTASGGTSKNIQYF. Looking up the rest from reference TRBV29-1 and TRBJ2-4 gives the full variable domain: SAVISQKPSRDICQRGTSLTIQCQVDSQVTMMFWYRQQPGQSLTLIATANQGSEATYESGFVIDKFPISRPNLTFSTLTVSNMSPEDSSIYLCSVGTASGGTSKNIQYFGAGTRLSVL.

This rearrangement joins TRBV5-6 to TRBJ1-2; the match to TRBD1 covers 7 bases. Germline CDR1 reads SGHDT; CDR2 reads YYEEEE. V trimming: 2 bases; J trimming: 3 bases; junction bases outside the gene matches: 7. This CDR3 comprises 15 residues. CDR3 sequence: CASSLDREVHYGYTF. The CDR3 DNA follows: TGTGCCAGCAGCTTAGACAGGGAAGTTCACTATGGCTACACCTTC.

With regard to this clone: A read error may produce the germline difference seen at one junction end. This chain uses TRBV6-5 with TRBJ2-2, with D possibly matching TRBD2 (5 bases). CDR1 is MNHEY, CDR2 SVGAGI, per germline. The CDR3 has 13 amino acids. CDR3 in amino acids: CASGYGEPGELFF. The CDR3, as DNA: TGTGCCAGCGGTTACGGGGAGCCCGGGGAGCTGTTTTTT.

The gene calls are TRBV19 and TRBJ2-5; 8 nucleotides line up with TRBD1. V lost 5 bases, J lost 4 bases, and 12 bases stayed unmatched. Germline loops: CDR1 LNHDA, CDR2 SQIVND (reference sequence). This CDR3 is built from 16 residues. This CDR3 is CASSPRQGASTETQYF. The CDR3 coding sequence is TGTGCCAGTAGTCCAAGGCAGGGGGCGTCAACAGAGACCCAGTACTTC.

The chain uses TRBV5-1 and TRBJ2-5; the match to TRBD1 covers 7 bases. Looked up from germline, CDR1 is SGHRS and CDR2 is YFSETQ. This CDR3 spans 13 amino acids. The trim removed 4 bases at V and 2 bases at J, leaving 2 bases unmatched. The CDR3 sequence is CASSRDSQETQYF. DNA for the CDR3: TGCGCCAGCAGCAGGGACAGTCAAGAGACCCAGTACTTC.

The rearrangement uses TRBV13 and TRBJ2-7; TRBD1 matches at 9 bases. CDR1 and CDR2 from the germline V gene are PRHDT and FYEKMQ (reference sequence). This CDR3 is 13 amino acids long. V trimming: 5 bases; J trimming: 6 bases; junction bases outside the gene matches: 5. The CDR3 loop is CASSNTGGSEQYF. The CDR3 coding sequence is TGTGCCAGCAGCAATACAGGGGGCTCCGAGCAGTACTTC.

The chain couples TRBV6-5 to TRBJ1-5, with TRBD1 identical over 8 bases. Trimming cost V 2 bases and J 1 base; bases outside gene matches: 1. The CDR3 is made up of 15 amino acids. Germline V gene lookup returns CDR1 MNHEY and CDR2 SVGAGI. The CDR3 region has the DNA TGTGCCAGCAGTTACCGGACAGGGAGCAATCAGCCCCAGCATTTT. Its translation: CASSYRTGSNQPQHF.

This clone was detected once. The V and J genes are TRBV15 and TRBJ2-2; 10 bases map to TRBD2. CDR1 and CDR2 (germline): LNHNV, YYDKDF (reference sequence). The J segment lost 7 bases and the V segment lost 2 bases, leaving 7 bases of the junction unmatched. This CDR3 has 16 residues. The CDR3 loop reads CATSRRSGRSDGELFF. CDR3 bases: TGTGCCACCAGCAGACGTAGCGGGAGGAGTGACGGGGAGCTGTTTTTT.

Only a few counts were recorded for this clone. The DNA for the CDR3 is TGTGCCAGCACGCGGACAGGGGATGGCTACACCTTC. Its translation: CASTRTGDGYTF. The rearrangement joins TRBV6-5 to TRBJ1-2, with 9 bases aligning to TRBD1. Looked up from germline, CDR1 is MNHEY and CDR2 is SVGAGI. Germline trimming cut 7 bases from V and 6 bases from J; bases unmatched to any gene: 3. This CDR3 is 12 amino acids long.